What follows are 19 T cell receptor beta chains derived from one specimen sequenced in a study of shared clonotypes between healthy human individuals. The method was immunoSEQ multiplex PCR; TCRdb's version includes in-frame clones alone and lacks a portion of them. The data hold hundreds of thousands of clones, with roughly 77% observed a single time. The sequencing input was PBMCs. Receptor source: a woman in her forties in good health. Some clones in this sample may be carry-over from other donors' samples.

This chain links TRBV19 with TRBJ1-1; maybe TRBD1 (6 bases). The CDR3 runs 14 residues. V lost 5 bases and J 3 bases, leaving 13 bases between the germline ends. The germline V gene has CDR1 LNHDA and CDR2 SQIVND (reference sequence). The CDR3 DNA is TGTGCCAGTAGTCCCCCAGGGGCGGACACTGAAGCTTTCTTT. It encodes CASSPPGADTEAFF.

V and J are TRBV6-5 and TRBJ2-2; weak D call: TRBD2 (6 bases). Between the trimmed V and J ends, which lost 2 bases and 1 base, there was a span of 8 bases. The length of the CDR3 is 15 residues. The V gene's germline CDR1 is MNHEY and CDR2 SVGAGI. CDR3: CASSYQRVNTGELFF. CDR3 nucleotide sequence: TGTGCCAGCAGTTACCAGCGGGTGAACACCGGGGAGCTGTTTTTT.

V usage is TRBV5-1 and J usage is TRBJ2-7, with D possibly being TRBD1 or TRBD2 (5 bases each). Deletions cut 4 bases from V and 5 bases from J, with 16 bases between. This CDR3 is built from 14 residues. CDR1 SGHRS and CDR2 YFSETQ come from the germline V gene. The CDR3 sequence: CASSMDGARDEQYF. The CDR3 DNA reads TGCGCCAGCAGCATGGACGGGGCAAGGGACGAGCAGTACTTC.

The V gene is TRBV16, the J gene TRBJ2-3, with 8 bases aligning to TRBD1. Germline CDR1 and CDR2: KGHSY and FQNENV. Losses at the gene ends were 5 bases for V and 0 bases for J; bases not matched to a gene: 4. This CDR3 region has 15 residues. CDR3 sequence: CASSMTGVSTDTQYF. The CDR3 DNA reads as TGTGCCAGCAGCATGACAGGGGTTAGCACAGATACGCAGTATTTT.

This clone was observed once. This chain joins TRBV27 and TRBJ1-4; possible D gene TRBD1, 5 bases. The CDR3 consists of 15 residues. CDR1 is MNHEY and CDR2 is SMNVEV in the germline V gene (reference sequence). V lost 7 bases and J 4 bases, leaving 16 bases between the germline ends. CDR3 protein: CASKTMGGINEKLFF. The CDR3 region has the DNA TGTGCCAGCAAAACCATGGGGGGTATTAATGAAAAACTGTTTTTT.

The chain couples TRBV29-1 to TRBJ2-3, with D maybe TRBD2 (6 bases). This CDR3 spans 16 amino acids. The germline V and J ends were trimmed by 6 bases and 0 bases, with 19 bases remaining between them. CDR1 SQVTM and CDR2 ANQGSEA come from the germline V gene. The CDR3 reads CSVALSLAASTDTQYF. CDR3 DNA sequence: TGCAGCGTCGCCCTATCGTTAGCGGCGAGCACAGATACGCAGTATTTT.

This chain joins TRBV9 and TRBJ2-1; D is perhaps TRBD1 (5 bases). Germline CDR1 is SGDLS and CDR2 is YYNGEE. This CDR3 contains 15 residues. The V end was cut by 3 bases, the J end by 4 bases, with 14 bases between. CDR3 residues: CASSGDVGAYNEQFF. CDR3 nucleotides: TGTGCCAGCAGCGGTGACGTAGGGGCGTACAATGAGCAGTTCTTC.

This chain connects TRBV18 to TRBJ1-2; 10 bases are shared with TRBD1. CDR1 and CDR2 from the germline V gene are KGHSH and LQKENI. V was clipped by 3 bases and J by 4 bases; unmatched bases: 8. The CDR3 length is 16 residues. CDR3 loop: CASSPGQGDEGYGYTF. CDR3 DNA sequence: TGTGCCAGCTCACCCGGACAGGGGGATGAGGGCTATGGCTACACCTTC.

The V and J genes are TRBV2 and TRBJ1-1; TRBD1 aligns across 7 bases. There are 13 residues in the CDR3. Germline-derived CDR1 and CDR2 are SNHLY and FYNNEI. J lost 6 bases, V lost 8 bases, and 9 bases had no gene match. Here the CDR3 reads CASSYDRVAEAFF. In nucleotides, the CDR3 is TGTGCCAGCTCATACGACAGGGTGGCTGAAGCTTTCTTT.

This clone appeared a few times. J is TRBJ2-4 and V is TRBV7-9; the D is unclear. The CDR3 runs 13 residues. Trimming removed 1 base from V and 1 base from J, with 2 bases in between. Germline values: CDR1 SEHNR, CDR2 FQNEAQ (reference sequence). CDR3 residues: CASSLEAKNIQYF. The CDR3 DNA reads TGTGCCAGCAGCTTAGAGGCCAAAAACATTCAGTACTTC.

The chain combines TRBV7-9 with TRBJ2-7; unclear D gene. Trimming took 7 bases from V and 0 from J, leaving 16 bases between them. CDR3 length: 15 amino acids. Looked up from germline, CDR1 is SEHNR and CDR2 is FQNEAQ (reference sequence). The CDR3 nucleotides read TGTGCCAGCACCCTAGATACCTTATACTCCTACGAGCAGTACTTC. It encodes CASTLDTLYSYEQYF.

Remarks on this clone: Additional DNA sequences in this sample encode the identical CDR3. The chain joins TRBV29-1 to TRBJ2-1; TRBD1 matches 7 bases. CDR1 is SQVTM, CDR2 ANQGSEA, per germline. With 3 bases clipped from V and 0 bases from J, the junction kept 2 bases outside the gene matches. CDR3 length: 14 amino acids. The CDR3 spells CSVDRDSSYNEQFF. DNA for the CDR3: TGCAGCGTTGACAGGGACAGCTCCTACAATGAGCAGTTCTTC.

The rearrangement joins TRBV7-9 to TRBJ2-7; maybe TRBD1 (6 bases). The CDR3 has 16 amino acids. Germline lookup yields CDR1 SEHNR and CDR2 FQNEAQ (reference sequence). Trimming took off 5 bases at V and 5 bases at J, with 22 bases between the two ends. The CDR3 protein is CASSIGGGGGEDEQYF. CDR3 in DNA: TGTGCCAGCAGCATAGGTGGGGGCGGTGGTGAAGACGAGCAGTACTTC.

This chain links TRBV7-2 with TRBJ2-3; TRBD2 matches 8 bases. The CDR3 spans 14 residues. Per germline, CDR1 SGHTA and CDR2 FQGNSA. J was trimmed by 3 bases and V by 6 bases; bases with no gene match: 5. The CDR3 sequence is CASRRSGNTDTQYF. The CDR3 DNA reads TGTGCCAGCAGACGTAGCGGGAATACAGATACGCAGTATTTT.

This clone appeared many times. In DNA form, the CDR3 reads TGTGCCAGCAGTGAAAGGGGGCGGAGGGACAGGGGAATAGCTTTCTTT. Translating gives CASSERGRRDRGIAFF. This chain connects TRBV6-1 to TRBJ1-1; 10 bases are shared with TRBD1. CDR1 and CDR2 from the germline V gene are MNHNS and SASEGT. The trim removed 2 bases at V and 10 bases at J, leaving 13 bases unmatched. This CDR3 spans 16 amino acids.

V and J are TRBV2 and TRBJ2-6; possibly TRBD2 for D (5 bases). CDR1 is SNHLY, CDR2 FYNNEI, per germline. The CDR3 runs 17 residues. With 3 bases removed from V and 0 bases from J, the gap between germline ends came to 12 bases. CDR3 in amino acids: CASSDGGSNSGANVLTF. The CDR3 region has the DNA TGTGCCAGCAGTGATGGAGGCAGCAACTCTGGGGCCAACGTCCTGACTTTC.

The chain links TRBV19 to TRBJ1-2; D ambiguous. The V gene's germline CDR1 is LNHDA and CDR2 SQIVND (reference sequence). This CDR3 spans 14 amino acids. Trimming removed 6 bases at V and 0 bases at J, with 11 bases between. This chain's CDR3 is CASRYLTANYGYTF. In nucleotides, the CDR3 is TGTGCCAGTAGGTACCTGACGGCTAACTATGGCTACACCTTC.

J is TRBJ2-1 and V is TRBV4-1; 9 nucleotides line up with TRBD2. The germline CDR1 and CDR2 sequences are MGHRA and YSYEKL. This CDR3 comprises 13 residues. The junction had 5 bases not matched to a gene; V was cut back by 5 bases and J by 9 bases. The CDR3 DNA reads as TGCGCCAGCAGCTTGCGGGGGGGCACTGAGCAGTTCTTC. Encoded protein: CASSLRGGTEQFF.

As regards this clone: This sample also contains other DNA sequences that code for the same CDR3. This sequence joins TRBV2 and TRBJ2-1; D gene uncertain. In germline, CDR1 is SNHLY, CDR2 FYNNEI. Trimming removed 5 bases from V and 4 bases from J, with 3 bases in between. This CDR3 comprises 11 residues. The CDR3 here is CASSPYNEQFF. The CDR3 region has the DNA TGTGCCAGCAGTCCGTACAATGAGCAGTTCTTC.